Below, one T cell receptor (beta chain) is given with its context. The method was immunoSEQ multiplex PCR; TCRdb's version includes in-frame clones alone and lacks a portion of them. The repertoire holds over 45,000 clones, 70% to 90% seen once, with less than 8% in the top ten. The data were obtained in a study of PD-L1 blockade in urothelial cancer. On the study more broadly: Blood was tested 3 weeks (second dose) and 6 weeks into treatment.

This TCR came from a man aged 55 to 69 with urothelial cancer. The sequenced sample was PBMCs, obtained around atezolizumab (anti-PD-L1) treatment.

In DNA, the CDR3 is TGCAGCGCCGGAGCGGGGGAGCCCACCCGACAAGAGACCCAGTACTTC. Protein product: CSAGAGEPTRQETQYF. This rearrangement joins TRBV29-1 to TRBJ2-5; 8 positions match TRBD2. The CDR3 consists of 16 residues. The germline CDR1 and CDR2 sequences are SQVTM and ANQGSEA. V gave up 7 bases and J gave up 2 bases; unmatched junction bases: 15.